Reported below is one TCR beta chain. What it recognizes is unknown. These data are taken from a study of glioma-infiltrating T cells after dendritic cell vaccination. Amplification used 60 V beta primers and 13 J beta primers. Sequencing used immunoSEQ multiplex PCR; TCRdb keeps in-frame clones, though not all of them. Altogether approximately 93,000 clones are present, 85% being singletons, with the ten largest covering 8.5%. Study-level findings and limits: Patients with more pretreatment TILs had longer time to progression and survival.

Unmatched junction bases numbered 9, after V lost 4 bases and J lost 3 bases. This CDR3 is built from 16 residues. Germline lookup yields CDR1 LNHDA and CDR2 SQIVND (reference sequence). Time point in this sample: after dendritic cell vaccination, including at tumor progression/relapse. This sequence joins TRBV19 and TRBJ2-5; 9 bases fit TRBD1. Sample: blood, taken after dendritic cell vaccination. The receptor was derived from a human donor with glioblastoma. The chain's CDR3 is CASSTSSRDREETQYF. The CDR3 nucleotides are TGTGCCAGTAGTACTTCCTCCCGGGACAGGGAAGAGACCCAGTACTTC.